This TCR beta chain was identified in a study of PD-1 blockade in classical Hodgkin lymphoma (dated by TCRdb to the early 2020s). With respect to the entire study: Nivolumab dosing was 3 mg/kg intravenously every 2 weeks, continuing until either disease progression or unacceptable toxicity. To define a peripheral blood immune signature of response to PD-1 blockade in classical Hodgkin lymphoma, the study combined TCR beta sequencing with CyTOF.

Findings and caveats that apply to the study as a whole: Patients starting nivolumab less than 1 year after ASCT had lower diversity and were excluded from later analyses to avoid confounding by immune reconstitution. The study covered only a single clinical trial cohort, and the causes of the repertoire differences, possibly disease activity or prior therapy, were still not defined. Baseline TCR diversity was reported to be lower in newly diagnosed patients than in healthy donors, and even lower in relapsed/refractory patients. CD4+ but not CD8+ TCR diversity rose significantly by C4D1 (p=0.0027 vs p=0.16), most apparent in complete responders (p=0.02). Trial patients achieving complete response had baseline diversity similar to newly diagnosed patients, whereas partial responders and progressors had significantly lower diversity.

Genomic DNA was isolated using the Qiagen DNeasy kit from unsorted PBMCs as well as from negatively selected CD4+ and CD8+ fractions. TCR beta CDR3 regions were subjected to amplification by immunoSEQ multiplex PCR with primers that anneal to V and J segments. A synthetic immune receptor repertoire was used to minimize amplification bias, and remaining bias was computationally removed after sequencing. The original methods were these. Custom Python scripts were used to quantify repertoire diversity as the Shannon entropy index. Unsorted, CD4+ and CD8+ repertoires were examined separately, except in combined analyses, for which CD4+ and CD8+ sequences were merged in silico. A clone was considered expanded if an increase in frequency of at least 2-fold after treatment relative to C1D1 was found, and a pseudocount of 0.5 was applied to clones undetected at baseline. Clones with 0 or 1 copy at C1D1 were defined as singleton clones, while clones with 2 or more copies were defined as non-singleton clones. Clones expanded in unsorted samples were annotated as CD4+, CD8+ or unknown by matching protein sequences in sorted samples from the same patient. Wilcoxon tests on paired samples were used to test changes in diversity from C1D1 to C4D1. Drawn from immuneACCESS, this table holds only the in-frame rearrangements with V and J called that TCRdb kept. Clones are partly lost; checked studies trace under half to an unresolved V gene and leave the rest unexplained. V and J calls and clone size follow that table, whereas D and trimming were derived from the DNA. Recorded for this sample are some 150,000 clones; approximately 81% of them occurred a single time. 7.5% to 9.5% of the sample lies in the top ten.

The sample's time point label, in plain terms: cycle 2 day 1 (C2D1) of nivolumab. Every trial patient had relapsed following autologous stem cell transplantation, and prior brentuximab vedotin exposure was what differed among cohorts A, B and C. The trial cohort included 45 to 65 patients with relapsed/refractory classical Hodgkin lymphoma, and each patient had a best overall response of complete response, partial response or progressive disease. Trial patients were treated with single-agent nivolumab in the multi-cohort phase II CheckMate 205 trial. An independent review committee assessed best overall response using the 2007 International Working Group response criteria. Trial PBMCs were collected just before the start of nivolumab (C1D1) and during therapy at cycle 2 day 1 and cycle 4 day 1. After peripheral blood was drawn into 8 mL Vacutainer Cell Preparation Tubes, PBMCs were isolated by centrifugation and then cryopreserved.

Comments on this clone: Its antigen has not been determined. No base quality information exists; no much larger clone differs at one position.

Looking up the germline V gene (reference sequence) yields CDR1 MNHEY and CDR2 SMNVEV. Reading from cysteine to phenylalanine, the CDR3 counts 18 amino acids. Only CDR3 DNA remains: 54 bases, in frame from the first base. V drops 7 bases and J drops 5 bases, leaving 29 bases in between. The specimen comprised peripheral blood mononuclear cells (PBMCs), sampled before the second cycle of nivolumab. The chain is encoded by TRBV27 joined to TRBJ1-2; the D region possibly corresponds to TRBD1 (6 bases align). The source is a human donor with classical Hodgkin lymphoma. The CDR3 reads CASNPSYPGVYTAYGYTF. The nucleotides read TGTGCCAGCAATCCCTCATACCCAGGGGTTTACACGGCATATGGCTACACCTTC.